What follows are 27 T cell receptor beta chains derived from one specimen sequenced in a study of tissue T cells after allogeneic stem cell transplantation. Produced via immunoSEQ multiplex PCR; TCRdb's table is partial and in-frame only. The data hold about 21,000 clones, with 69% observed a single time. Sequencing used blood. The receptors were sampled from a female BALB/c mouse in good health. The strain bears MHC haplotype H2-d.

Regarding this clone: Genes and germline come from the mouse. Read data end 1 residue before the CDR3 end; the end is taken from the germline J gene. The chain combines TRBV5 with TRBJ2-2; TRBD2 agrees at 7 bases. CDR1 and CDR2 from the germline V gene are LGHNA and YNLKQL (reference sequence). V was pared by 0 bases and J by 1 base, with 5 bases of the junction left unmatched. The CDR3 sequence is 17 residues long. The covered CDR3 bases are TGTGCCAGCAGCCAAGATCGGCTGGGGGAAAACACCGGGCAGCTCTAC. Encoded protein: CASSQDRLGENTGQLY. In full, the CDR3 reads CASSQDRLGENTGQLYF.

A note on this clone: Genes here carry mouse names. With the read ending 1 residue before the CDR3 end, the germline J gene is used to fill in that end. The chain links TRBV13-2 to TRBJ1-6, with TRBD1 matching over 9 bases. TRBJ1-6 belongs to the ORF category, with a function that is uncertain. This CDR3 has 15 amino acids. Germline-derived CDR1 and CDR2 are NNHNN and SYGAGS (reference sequence). V trimming: 5 bases; J trimming: 5 bases; junction bases outside the gene matches: 5. CDR3 bases read: TGTGCCAGCGGCTACCGGGACAGGGATAATTCGCCCCTCTAC. Its protein is CASGYRDRDNSPLY. In full, the CDR3 is CASGYRDRDNSPLYF.

A remark on this clone: The listed genes are named as in mouse. From the germline J gene comes the end of the CDR3, since the read stops 1 residue before it. This sequence joins TRBV13-1 and TRBJ1-6; the match to TRBD1 covers 7 bases. TRBJ1-6 is annotated as an ORF whose role is uncertain. The germline gives CDR1 NSHNY, CDR2 SYGAGN. Trimming at V came to 5 bases and at J to 8 bases, leaving 10 bases not matched to a gene. The CDR3 totals 15 residues. The sequenced CDR3 bases are TGTGCCAGCAGCGCCCTGACAGGGAAAGATTCGCCCCTCTAC. This gives the protein CASSALTGKDSPLY. The CDR3 as a whole reads CASSALTGKDSPLYF.

This clone was observed once. All gene names here are mouse names. The CDR3 sequence is CASSAGTPNERLFF. Partial CDR3 DNA: TGTGCCAGCAGTGCCGGGACACCCAACGAAAGATTATTT. V usage is TRBV13-3 and J usage is TRBJ1-4; maybe TRBD1 (6 bases). The sequence runs out 1 residue before the end of the CDR3; the remainder is reconstructed from the germline J gene. The germline CDR1 and CDR2 sequences are NNHDY and SYVADS. This CDR3 is 14 amino acids long. V lost 3 bases to trimming and J lost 3 bases, with 9 bases between them. Full variable domain (remainder filled in from reference TRBV13-3 and TRBJ1-4): EAAVTQSPRSKVAVTGGKVTLSCHQTNNHDYMYWYRQDTGHGLRLIHYSYVADSTEKGDIPDGYKASRPSQENFSLILELASLSQTAVYFCASSAGTPNERLFFGHGTKLSVL.

A word on this clone: Mouse gene names apply. The read terminates 1 residue ahead of where the CDR3 ends, so the germline J gene completes it. V gene TRBV1 combines with J gene TRBJ1-3; 10 nucleotides align to TRBD1. Trimming cost V 3 bases and J 7 bases; bases outside gene matches: 3. This CDR3 is built from 14 residues. Germline CDR1 is NSQYPW and CDR2 is LRSPGD (reference sequence). The CDR3: CTCSADRGPNTLYF. CDR3 bases read: TGCACCTGCAGTGCCGACAGGGGGCCGAATACGCTCTAT.

Details on this clone: Mouse germline and gene names are used. The CDR3 is cut off 1 residue early in the read; its end comes from the germline J gene. The chain combines TRBV13-3 with TRBJ2-7, with TRBD2 identical over 8 bases. The V and J ends lost 4 bases and 3 bases, in that order; junction bases with no gene match: 3. The germline gives CDR1 NNHDY, CDR2 SYVADS. CDR3 size: 13 residues. Partial CDR3 DNA: TGTGCCAGCAGTCCGGGACTGGACTATGAACAGTAC. It yields the protein CASSPGLDYEQY. The whole CDR3 sequence is CASSPGLDYEQYF.

A note on this clone: Mouse gene names and germline throughout. Coverage ceases 1 residue before the CDR3 finishes, and the germline J gene fills in the end. The chain recombines TRBV19 with TRBJ2-4; D unclear. This CDR3 has 13 amino acids. The germline gives CDR1 FNHDT, CDR2 SITEND (reference sequence). Trimming pared 1 base from V and 1 base from J, leaving 4 bases between. The covered CDR3 bases are TGTGCCAGCAGTATACAGGGTCAAAACACCTTGTAC. Amino acid sequence: CASSIQGQNTLY. Given in full, the CDR3 is CASSIQGQNTLYF.

A note on this clone: Gene labels here are mouse ones. The read gets to within 1 residue of the CDR3 end, and the germline J gene fills in the rest. This sequence joins TRBV13-3 and TRBJ2-5; D remains unclear. V shed 3 bases and J shed 0 bases, with 2 bases lying between them. Per the germline V gene, CDR1 is NNHDY and CDR2 is SYVADS. CDR3 length: 12 residues. CDR3 amino acids: CASSGNQDTQYF. CDR3 bases read: TGTGCCAGCAGTGGTAACCAAGACACCCAGTAC. The whole variable domain, filled in from reference TRBV13-3 and TRBJ2-5, reads EAAVTQSPRSKVAVTGGKVTLSCHQTNNHDYMYWYRQDTGHGLRLIHYSYVADSTEKGDIPDGYKASRPSQENFSLILELASLSQTAVYFCASSGNQDTQYFGPGTRLLVL.

Turning to this clone: Genes and germline come from the mouse. The observed sequence ends 1 residue before the CDR3 terminus, with the missing tail filled in from the germline J gene. The chain combines TRBV13-2 with TRBJ1-1; 8 nucleotides match TRBD1. The germline V gene has CDR1 NNHNN and CDR2 SYGAGS (reference sequence). V shed 5 bases and J 0 bases; nucleotides not matched to a gene: 0. The CDR3 sequence is 13 residues long. The CDR3 spells CASGTGANTEVFF. CDR3 DNA (partial): TGTGCCAGCGGGACAGGGGCAAACACAGAAGTCTTC.

This clone was counted once. Mouse gene names and germline throughout. From the germline J gene comes the end of the CDR3, since the read stops 1 residue before it. V is TRBV5 and J is TRBJ2-2, with a possible D match to TRBD1 (7 bases). The V end lost 0 bases, the J end lost 2 bases, and 13 bases lay between the germline ends. The V gene's germline CDR1 is LGHNA and CDR2 YNLKQL (reference sequence). This CDR3 is built from 17 residues. The CDR3 is CASSQEGEGANTGQLYF. The CDR3 bases that were read are TGTGCCAGCAGCCAAGAAGGGGAGGGGGCCAACACCGGGCAGCTCTAC.

This clone turned up a few times. Gene names and germline refer to mouse. CDR3 bases read: TGTGCCAGCAGCTATGGGACTGGGGGGTGGGAACAGTAC. It encodes CASSYGTGGWEQY. The complete CDR3 reads CASSYGTGGWEQYF. The gene calls are TRBV4 and TRBJ2-7; the match to TRBD2 covers 12 bases. The observed sequence ends 1 residue before the CDR3 terminus, with the missing tail filled in from the germline J gene. The CDR3 totals 14 residues. CDR1 and CDR2 (germline): LGHDT, YNNKQL (reference sequence). V dropped 3 bases and J dropped 7; count of bases not matched to a gene: 4.

With respect to this clone: The gene names given are mouse names. Sequencing ends 1 residue short of the CDR3 end; the germline J gene provides the rest. This chain uses TRBV13-3 with TRBJ2-5, with a tentative D call TRBD2 (5 bases). CDR1 and CDR2 from the germline V gene are NNHDY and SYVADS. V was pared by 3 bases and J by 2 bases, with 7 bases between. The length of the CDR3 is 13 residues. The chain's CDR3 is CASSALGQDTQYF. The CDR3 DNA, read in part, is TGTGCCAGCAGTGCTCTGGGCCAAGACACCCAGTAC.

A note on this clone: Genes and germline come from the mouse. The read stops 1 residue short of the end of the CDR3; the missing end is completed from the germline J gene. The rearrangement joins TRBV4 to TRBJ2-3; 8 bases align to TRBD2. This CDR3 spans 15 amino acids. CDR1 LGHDT and CDR2 YNNKQL come from the germline V gene (reference sequence). Trimming at V came to 4 bases and at J to 0 bases, leaving 3 bases not matched to a gene. The CDR3 DNA, read in part, is TGTGCCAGCAGCTGGACTGGGACTAGTGCAGAAACGCTGTAT. It specifies CASSWTGTSAETLY. The full CDR3 is CASSWTGTSAETLYF.

As concerns this clone: The gene names given are mouse names. The read terminates 1 residue before the CDR3 end, so the remaining end is supplied by the germline J gene. The genes are TRBV13-3 and TRBJ2-7; D uncertain. V gave up 4 bases and J gave up 3 bases, with 5 bases separating them. Looked up from germline, CDR1 is NNHDY and CDR2 is SYVADS. The CDR3 runs to 11 residues. The part of the CDR3 DNA that was read is TGTGCCAGCAGTCACAGCTATGAACAGTAC. Translated: CASSHSYEQY. The full CDR3 reads CASSHSYEQYF.

Comments on this clone: The germline and genes are mouse ones. The DNA read from the CDR3 is TGTGCCAGCAGCATTCGACTGGGGGGAAACACCGGGCAGCTCTAC. Its protein is CASSIRLGGNTGQLY. The whole CDR3 sequence reads CASSIRLGGNTGQLYF. J is TRBJ2-2 and V is TRBV19, with 10 bases fitting TRBD2. Read data end 1 residue before the CDR3 end; the end is taken from the germline J gene. With V trimmed by 5 bases and J by 1 base, 5 bases remained unmatched. This CDR3 has 16 residues. The germline gives CDR1 FNHDT, CDR2 SITEND (reference sequence).

About this clone itself: The gene names given are mouse names. The read ends 1 residue before the CDR3 terminus; that terminus is restored from the germline J gene. The rearrangement joins TRBV4 to TRBJ2-5, with 14 bases lining up with TRBD2. CDR3 size: 15 residues. With 6 bases clipped from V and 6 bases from J, the junction kept 5 bases outside the gene matches. Germline-derived CDR1 and CDR2 are LGHDT and YNNKQL (reference sequence). The CDR3 sequence is CASSGTGGAQDTQYF. The CDR3 bases that were read are TGTGCCAGCAGTGGGACTGGGGGGGCGCAGGACACCCAGTAC. The full variable domain, its missing parts supplied by reference TRBV4 and TRBJ2-5, is ETAVFQTPNYHVTQVGNEVSFNCKQTLGHDTMYWYKQDSKKLLKIMFSYNNKQLIVNETVPRRFSPQSSDKAHLNLRIKSVEPEDSAVYLCASSGTGGAQDTQYFGPGTRLLVL.

This clone has only a few counts. The germline and genes are mouse ones. Read coverage stops 1 residue before the CDR3 terminus; the germline J gene supplies the remainder. V usage is TRBV5 and J usage is TRBJ2-2, with D hard to call. The V end lost 0 bases, the J end lost 1 base, and 3 bases lay between the germline ends. The CDR3 has 14 residues. The germline V gene has CDR1 LGHNA and CDR2 YNLKQL (reference sequence). Partial CDR3 DNA: TGTGCCAGCAGCCAAGAAGAAAACACCGGGCAGCTCTAC. Translated: CASSQEENTGQLY. The whole CDR3 is CASSQEENTGQLYF.

With regard to this clone: All gene names here are mouse names. The observed sequence ends 1 residue before the CDR3 terminus, with the missing tail filled in from the germline J gene. The chain employs TRBV20 and TRBJ1-1; possible D gene TRBD1, 6 bases. Trimming pared 0 bases from V and 3 bases from J, leaving 11 bases between. This CDR3 has 14 amino acids. Germline values: CDR1 GFQATS, CDR2 STVNSAI. The CDR3 spells CGARDGGRDTEVFF. CDR3 DNA (partial): TGTGGTGCTAGGGACGGGGGGCGAGACACAGAAGTCTTC.

On this clone: Gene names and germline refer to mouse. The read gets to within 1 residue of the CDR3 end, and the germline J gene fills in the rest. The J gene is TRBJ2-5, the V gene TRBV31, with 7 bases fitting TRBD1. Unmatched junction bases numbered 0, after V lost 5 bases and J lost 1 base. The germline V gene has CDR1 GKSSPN and CDR2 SITVG. The CDR3 runs 12 residues. CDR3: CAWDRDQDTQYF. CDR3 bases read: TGTGCCTGGGACAGGGACCAAGACACCCAGTAC.

On this clone itself: Here the gene names and germline are mouse. The CDR3: CASSERGTLYF. The DNA read from the CDR3 is TGTGCCAGCAGTGAAAGGGGCACCTTGTAC. The gene calls are TRBV13-1 and TRBJ2-4, with D possibly being TRBD1 (5 bases). The read ends 1 residue shy of where the CDR3 ends; the end is completed using the germline J gene. V lost 2 bases to trimming and J lost 8 bases, with 6 bases between them. The germline gives CDR1 NSHNY, CDR2 SYGAGN. The CDR3 is 11 amino acids.

Of note for this clone: Gene labels here are mouse ones. Read coverage stops 1 residue before the CDR3 terminus; the germline J gene supplies the remainder. The genes are TRBV31 and TRBJ2-1, with 9 positions matching TRBD2. CDR1 GKSSPN and CDR2 SITVG come from the germline V gene. V lost 3 bases to trimming and J lost 7 bases; unmatched junction nucleotides: 7. The CDR3 contains 14 residues. The CDR3 DNA, read in part, is TGTGCCTGGAGCCCGACTGGGGGTTGGGCTGAGCAGTTC. It codes for CAWSPTGGWAEQF. The whole CDR3 protein reads CAWSPTGGWAEQFF. The full variable domain, in which reference TRBV31 and TRBJ2-1 provide the parts outside the CDR3, is AQTIHQWPVAEIKAVGSPLSLGCTIKGKSSPNLYWYWQATGGTLQQLFYSITVGQVESVVQLNLSASRPKDDQFILSTEKLLLSHSGFYLCAWSPTGGWAEQFFGPGTRLTVL.

Worth noting for this clone: The genes and germline here are from mouse. The observed sequence ends 1 residue before the CDR3 terminus, with the missing tail filled in from the germline J gene. The chain recombines TRBV20 with TRBJ2-4; D gene uncertain. Germline CDR1 GFQATS, CDR2 STVNSAI. The CDR3 totals 14 residues. The V end lost 4 bases, the J end lost 0 bases, and 11 bases lay between the germline ends. Partial CDR3 DNA: TGTGGTGCTACGCCTACATCTAGTCAAAACACCTTGTAC. This codes for CGATPTSSQNTLY. The CDR3 in full is CGATPTSSQNTLYF.

Comment on this clone: These gene names are mouse names. The read halts 1 residue ahead of the CDR3 end, with the missing end drawn from the germline J gene. The chain has TRBV13-2 and TRBJ2-7; 9 nucleotides match TRBD1. Germline values: CDR1 NNHNN, CDR2 SYGAGS (reference sequence). The CDR3 is made up of 14 amino acids. Trimming cost V 1 base and J 7 bases; bases outside gene matches: 6. CDR3 bases read: TGTGCCAGCGGTGATCCTGGACAGGGGCACGAACAGTAC. Amino acids: CASGDPGQGHEQY. The whole CDR3 reads CASGDPGQGHEQYF.

This clone has only a few counts. Here the gene names and germline are mouse. The sequence runs out 1 residue before the end of the CDR3; the remainder is reconstructed from the germline J gene. The chain links TRBV14 to TRBJ2-7; TRBD1 matches 8 bases. This CDR3 contains 13 residues. After removal of 1 base from V and 6 bases from J, the junction contained 3 bases not matched to a gene. Germline CDR1 and CDR2: SGHDT and FRDEAV. CDR3 amino acids: CASSFQGALEQYF. CDR3 DNA (partial): TGTGCCAGCAGTTTCCAGGGGGCGCTTGAACAGTAC.

On this clone itself: Genes here carry mouse names. The CDR3 end falls 1 residue outside the read, so it is completed with the germline J gene. The chain carries TRBV13-3 and TRBJ1-6; weak D call: TRBD1 (6 bases). TRBJ1-6 is an ORF; its function is uncertain. V shed 3 bases and J shed 2 bases, with 6 bases lying between them. This CDR3 region has 14 residues. The germline CDR1 and CDR2 sequences are NNHDY and SYVADS. The CDR3: CASSGTAYNSPLYF. CDR3 DNA, as far as it was read: TGTGCCAGCAGTGGGACAGCCTATAATTCGCCCCTCTAC.

For this clone: The listed genes are named as in mouse. With the read ending 1 residue before the CDR3 end, the germline J gene is used to fill in that end. The chain joins TRBV4 to TRBJ2-3, with TRBD2 identical over 9 bases. CDR1 is LGHDT, CDR2 YNNKQL, per germline (reference sequence). After removal of 5 bases from V and 2 bases from J, the junction contained 2 bases not matched to a gene. The CDR3 is 14 residues long. CDR3 amino acids: CASSRTGAAETLYF. Incomplete CDR3 DNA: TGTGCCAGCAGCCGGACTGGGGCTGCAGAAACGCTGTAT.

Of note for this clone: Any gene name here is a mouse gene name. The read finishes 1 residue shy of the CDR3 end, and the germline J gene is used to complete it. This rearrangement joins TRBV2 to TRBJ2-3, with 11 bases fitting TRBD2. The junction had 4 bases not matched to a gene; V was cut back by 0 bases and J by 2 bases. CDR1 and CDR2 from the germline V gene are LGHNA and YSYQKL. The CDR3 extends over 17 amino acids. CDR3 loop: CASSQENWGGDAETLYF. Incomplete CDR3 DNA: TGTGCCAGCAGCCAAGAAAACTGGGGGGGCGATGCAGAAACGCTGTAT.